This TCR beta chain was obtained from a study of T cell responses to AZD1222 COVID-19 vaccine. Study details: Second-dose timings of about 4 or about 12 weeks were pooled. Findings and limits, study-wide: Vaccine-associated CD4 TCRs ranged over spike, dominating at 160-218 and 743-854. Targets within unmutated variant regions were reportedly found for nearly half of spike-specific TCRs.

The germline CDR1 and CDR2 sequences are KGHSH and LQKENI. The CDR3 spans 15 residues. V was pared by 4 bases and J by 7 bases, with 12 bases of the junction left unmatched. The repertoire was sequenced with immunoSEQ multiplex PCR; TCRdb's copy has only in-frame clones and lacks some. The data hold approximately 120,000 clones, with about nine tenths observed a single time. For this clone: Its antigen is unidentified.

The origin of this receptor is an adult in good health. This chain joins TRBV18 and TRBJ1-1, with TRBD1 matching over 7 bases. The sequences come from peripheral blood, collected on day 0 of AZD1222 vaccination. The CDR3 DNA sequence: TGTGCCAGCTCACAAACAAGGGGACAGACCCGTGAAGCTTTCTTT. Translated: CASSQTRGQTREAFF.